This entry describes one T cell receptor (beta chain). This specimen comes from a study of cytomegalovirus exposure and HLA in healthy donors. The study ran its PCR with 60 Vbeta and 13 Jbeta primers. TCRdb's copy holds only in-frame clones and misses some; the assay was immunoSEQ multiplex PCR. The sample shows some 180,000 clones, about 80% of them seen only once. The CDR3 consists of 15 residues. V lost 6 bases and J 1 base, leaving 13 bases between the germline ends. Germline CDR1 MNHNS, CDR2 SASEGT. The sample comprised PBMCs. The clonotype originates from a woman younger than 45 in good health and CMV-seronegative. The chain employs TRBV6-1 and TRBJ1-5, with a tentative D call TRBD1 (5 bases). CDR3 region: CASSLSRGSNQPQHF. Written as DNA, the CDR3 is TGTGCCAGCAGCCTAAGCCGGGGGAGCAATCAGCCCCAGCATTTT.